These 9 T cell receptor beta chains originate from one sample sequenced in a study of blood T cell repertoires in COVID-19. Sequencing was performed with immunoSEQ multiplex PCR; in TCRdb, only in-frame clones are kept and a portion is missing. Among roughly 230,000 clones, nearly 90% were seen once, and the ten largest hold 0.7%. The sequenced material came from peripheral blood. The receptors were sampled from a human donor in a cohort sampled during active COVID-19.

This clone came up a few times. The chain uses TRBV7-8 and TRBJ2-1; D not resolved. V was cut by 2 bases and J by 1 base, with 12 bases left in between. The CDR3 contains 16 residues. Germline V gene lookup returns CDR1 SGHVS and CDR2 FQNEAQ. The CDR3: CASSLFPGLSYNEQFF. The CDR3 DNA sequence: TGTGCCAGCAGCTTATTCCCCGGTTTATCCTACAATGAGCAGTTCTTC.

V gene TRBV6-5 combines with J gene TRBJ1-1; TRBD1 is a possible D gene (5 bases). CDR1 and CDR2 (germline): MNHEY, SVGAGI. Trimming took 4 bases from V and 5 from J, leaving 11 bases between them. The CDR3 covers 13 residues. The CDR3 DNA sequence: TGTGCCAGCAGTTCGTTGGGGGGGACTGAAGCTTTCTTT. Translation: CASSSLGGTEAFF.

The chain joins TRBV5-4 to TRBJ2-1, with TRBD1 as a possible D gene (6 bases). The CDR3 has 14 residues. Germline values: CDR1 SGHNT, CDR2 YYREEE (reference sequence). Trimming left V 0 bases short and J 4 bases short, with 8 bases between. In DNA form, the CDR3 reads TGTGCCAGCAGCTTGGGTCAGGGGTACAATGAGCAGTTCTTC. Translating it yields CASSLGQGYNEQFF. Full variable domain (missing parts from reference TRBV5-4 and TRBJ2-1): ETGVTQSPTHLIKTRGQQVTLRCSSQSGHNTVSWYQQALGQGPQFIFQYYREEENGRGNFPPRFSGLQFPNYSSELNVNALELDDSALYLCASSLGQGYNEQFFGPGTRLTVL.

CDR3 coding DNA: TGTGCCAGCACAACTTACAGGAGCACAGATACGCAGTATTTT. This encodes CASTTYRSTDTQYF. The V and J genes are TRBV18 and TRBJ2-3, with D perhaps matching TRBD1 (5 bases). CDR3 size: 14 residues. Germline lookup yields CDR1 KGHSH and CDR2 LQKENI. V gave up 8 bases and J gave up 0 bases, with 12 bases separating them.

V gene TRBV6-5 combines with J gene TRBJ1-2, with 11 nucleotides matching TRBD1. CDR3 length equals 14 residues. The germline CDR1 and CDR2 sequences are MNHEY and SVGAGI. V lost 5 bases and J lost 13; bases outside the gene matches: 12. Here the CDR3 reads CASSTPGQGEKGTF. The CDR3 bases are TGTGCCAGCAGTACCCCGGGACAGGGGGAAAAGGGCACCTTC.

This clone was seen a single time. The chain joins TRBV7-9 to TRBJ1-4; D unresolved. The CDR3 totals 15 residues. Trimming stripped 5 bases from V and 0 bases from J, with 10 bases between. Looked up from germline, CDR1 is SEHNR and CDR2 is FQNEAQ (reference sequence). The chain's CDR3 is CASSRGRATNEKLFF. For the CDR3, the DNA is TGTGCCAGCAGCCGAGGGAGGGCAACTAATGAAAAACTGTTTTTT.

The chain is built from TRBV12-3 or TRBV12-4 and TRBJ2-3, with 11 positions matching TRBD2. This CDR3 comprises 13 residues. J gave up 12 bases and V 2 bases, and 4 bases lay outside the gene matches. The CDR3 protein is CASSLLTSGNQYF. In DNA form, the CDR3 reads TGTGCCAGCAGTTTACTGACTAGCGGGAATCAGTATTTT.

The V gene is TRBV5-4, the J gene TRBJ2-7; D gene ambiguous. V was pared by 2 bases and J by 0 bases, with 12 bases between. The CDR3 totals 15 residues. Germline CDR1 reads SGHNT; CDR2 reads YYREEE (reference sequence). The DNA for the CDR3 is TGTGCCAGCAGCTTCCATGGCGGCAGCTCCTACGAGCAGTACTTC. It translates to CASSFHGGSSYEQYF.

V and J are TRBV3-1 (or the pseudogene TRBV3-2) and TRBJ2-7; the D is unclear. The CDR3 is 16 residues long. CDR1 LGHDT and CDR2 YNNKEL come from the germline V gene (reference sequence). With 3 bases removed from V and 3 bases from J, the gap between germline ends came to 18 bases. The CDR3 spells CASSHSMKQNLYEQYF. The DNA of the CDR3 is TGTGCCAGCAGCCATAGTATGAAACAGAACCTCTACGAGCAGTACTTC.